This T cell receptor beta chain emerged from a study of identical twins. One entry per CDR3 protein, called by TCRdb with MiXCR from the 5' RACE reads. The sample has under 800,000 distinct CDR3 sequences, around 20% seen once; the top ten hold roughly 4.3%. Looked up from germline, CDR1 is SGHRS and CDR2 is YFSETQ. With V trimmed by 4 bases and J by 3 bases, 9 bases remained unmatched. CDR3 length: 15 residues. The sample holds one count of this clonotype. The data also belong to a second study, concerning T cells expressing NK-cell markers. That work adds: What restricted sorting to alpha-beta TCR T cells in several experiments was an anti-gamma-delta TCR antibody.

This TCR was recovered from a woman under 30 in good health. The rearrangement joins TRBV5-1 to TRBJ2-7; 8 bases match TRBD1. The sequenced sample was PBMCs. CDR3 DNA sequence: TGCGCCAGCAGCGTGGTAACCGGGACAGGCTACGAGCAGTACTTC. It encodes CASSVVTGTGYEQYF.